These T cell receptor beta chains were read from a single sample in a study of cytomegalovirus exposure and HLA in healthy donors. Assay: immunoSEQ multiplex PCR; the TCRdb copy retains only in-frame clones and omits some. The sample consists of more than 65,000 clones, roughly four fifths of them appearing once. The sequenced sample was PBMCs. These receptors were obtained from a woman aged 45-59 years in good health and CMV-seropositive. CDR3s include the opening cysteine and the closing phenylalanine or tryptophan. The D gene is left open where the match is weak. The listing skips clone size in some rows; elsewhere it reads once, few, many or a size class.

d_call	v_call	clone_size	j_call	cdr3_nt	cdr3_aa
TRBD2	TRBV5-1	.	TRBJ2-3	TGCGCCAGCAGCCCTGAGCGGGGTAGCACAGATACGCAGTATTTT	CASSPERGSTDTQYF
.	TRBV6-5	.	TRBJ1-2	TGTGCCAGCAGTTTCCGACAGGCCGGCATAACCTATGGCTACACCTTC	CASSFRQAGITYGYTF
TRBD1	TRBV5-1	.	TRBJ1-1	TGCGCCAGCAGCTTGGCCCGGGCAGGGGGAACTGAAGCTTTCTTT	CASSLARAGGTEAFF
TRBD1	TRBV10-1	.	TRBJ2-1	TGCGCCAGCAGCACGGACAGGAATGAGCAGTTCTTC	CASSTDRNEQFF
.	TRBV7-6	.	TRBJ1-2	TGTGCCAGCAGCATGCTCGGGGGGCGCGGCTACACCTTC	CASSMLGGRGYTF
TRBD1	TRBV5-4	.	TRBJ2-6	TGTGCCAGCAGCTTGGTTGGACAGGGGTTTTTTGGTGGGGCCAACGTCCTGACTTTC	CASSLVGQGFFGGANVLTF
.	TRBV14	.	TRBJ2-7	TGTGCCAGCAGCCAAGAGTCGCAGTCCTACGAGCAGTACTTC	CASSQESQSYEQYF
TRBD1	TRBV27	.	TRBJ1-5	TGTGCCAGCAGCCGAAGGACAGGGCGAAATCAGCCCCAGCATTTT	CASSRRTGRNQPQHF
TRBD2	TRBV10-2	once	TRBJ2-3	TGCGCCAGCAGTGTACGACTAGCGACCACAGATACGCAGTATTTT	CASSVRLATTDTQYF
.	TRBV9	.	TRBJ1-4	TGTGCCAGCAGCCCATCGACGGGTGACCTGTTTTTT	CASSPSTGDLFF